A single sample gave rise to the 12 T cell receptor beta chains below, sequenced in a study of PD-1 blockade in classical Hodgkin lymphoma. The time point here: cycle 4 day 1 (C4D1), after five to seven weeks of nivolumab. Each patient relapsed following autologous stem cell transplantation, and prior brentuximab vedotin exposure differed. The authors purified CD4+ T cells from thawed PBMCs by magnetic negative selection. Profiled with immunoSEQ multiplex PCR; TCRdb holds only in-frame clones, not every one. The sample lists around 30,000 clones; around 80% were seen once. The source was CD4+ T cells from blood, collected before the fourth cycle of nivolumab. Receptors originate from a human donor with classical Hodgkin lymphoma.

This clone was observed a few times. This sequence joins TRBV6-5 and TRBJ1-2; 8 bases match TRBD1. Trimming removed 6 bases from V and 3 bases from J; junction bases left unmatched: 6. The CDR3 runs to 14 residues. The germline V gene encodes CDR1 MNHEY and CDR2 SVGAGI. CDR3 sequence reads: CASSLTTGDYGYTF. As DNA, the CDR3 is TGTGCCAGCAGCCTTACGACAGGGGACTATGGCTACACCTTC.

The chain combines TRBV7-8 with TRBJ2-7, with a tentative D call TRBD1 (5 bases). This CDR3 has 15 amino acids. Germline lookup yields CDR1 SGHVS and CDR2 FQNEAQ. V shed 1 base and J shed 3 bases, with 13 bases lying between them. CDR3 loop: CASSLVSGLYYEQYF. The CDR3 DNA sequence: TGTGCCAGCAGCTTAGTTTCAGGGCTCTACTACGAGCAGTACTTC.

This chain connects TRBV4-1 to TRBJ2-3; 8 positions agree with TRBD2. Trimming removed 0 bases from V and 4 bases from J; junction bases left unmatched: 6. Germline CDR1 MGHRA, CDR2 YSYEKL. CDR3 length equals 16 residues. Here the CDR3 reads CASSQDRAGDADTQYF. The DNA for the CDR3 is TGCGCCAGCAGCCAAGACCGAGCGGGGGATGCAGATACGCAGTATTTT.

The V gene is TRBV5-1, the J gene TRBJ2-1, with 8 bases identical to TRBD2. Germline CDR1 and CDR2: SGHRS and YFSETQ. The CDR3 runs 15 residues. V shed 4 bases, J shed 8 bases, and the junction held 11 bases outside the gene matches. CDR3 nucleotide sequence: TGCGCCAGCAGCGAGGGACTAGGAGGTCTGGATGAGCAGTTCTTC. Translation: CASSEGLGGLDEQFF.

The chain links TRBV5-1 to TRBJ1-4; D perhaps matches TRBD1 (5 bases). The length of the CDR3 is 14 residues. V was shortened by 3 bases and J by 2 bases, with 8 bases between the two germline ends. Germline V gene data show CDR1 as SGHRS and CDR2 as YFSETQ. Here the CDR3 reads CASSSQGTNEKLFF. The CDR3 nucleotides are TGCGCCAGCAGCTCCCAGGGTACTAATGAAAAACTGTTTTTT.

The gene calls are TRBV5-1 and TRBJ2-5; no definite D call. The V end lost 2 bases, the J end lost 1 base, and 9 bases lay between the germline ends. The CDR3 is made up of 14 amino acids. Germline values: CDR1 SGHRS, CDR2 YFSETQ. CDR3 sequence reads: CASSFRGAQETQYF. The CDR3 DNA reads as TGCGCCAGCAGCTTTAGAGGAGCCCAAGAGACCCAGTACTTC.

This chain links TRBV11-2 with TRBJ1-3, with TRBD1 identical over 11 bases. The ends lost 5 bases at V and 2 bases at J; junction bases unmatched: 8. Germline loops: CDR1 SGHAT, CDR2 FQNNGV. The CDR3 is made up of 17 amino acids. The CDR3 is CASSVSSDRGPGNTIYF. The CDR3 nucleotides read TGTGCCAGCAGCGTCTCCTCGGACAGGGGGCCTGGAAACACCATATATTTT.

The genes are TRBV6-5 and TRBJ1-2; TRBD1 is a possible D gene (6 bases). The CDR3 is 13 residues long. V shed 2 bases and J shed 7 bases, with 11 bases lying between them. Germline CDR1 and CDR2: MNHEY and SVGAGI. CDR3 DNA sequence: TGTGCCAGCAGTTACCCAGGGGCCAGTGGCTACACCTTC. This encodes CASSYPGASGYTF.

The chain couples TRBV5-1 to TRBJ2-2; 10 bases match TRBD1. The CDR3 is 15 residues long. Losses at the gene ends were 4 bases for V and 4 bases for J; bases not matched to a gene: 4. The germline gives CDR1 SGHRS, CDR2 YFSETQ. Here the CDR3 reads CASSPGTGATGELFF. In DNA, the CDR3 is TGCGCCAGCAGCCCTGGGACAGGGGCCACCGGGGAGCTGTTTTTT.

This clone showed up just a few times. The chain recombines TRBV5-1 with TRBJ2-2; D is undetermined. The CDR3 is made up of 12 amino acids. CDR1 is SGHRS and CDR2 is YFSETQ in the germline V gene. Trimming left V 4 bases short and J 2 bases short, with 3 bases between. Here the CDR3 reads CASSHNTGELFF. The CDR3 bases are TGCGCCAGCAGCCATAACACCGGGGAGCTGTTTTTT.

For this clone: This CDR3 is also generated by other DNA sequences in the sample. The chain recombines TRBV5-1 with TRBJ1-1; D possibly corresponds to TRBD1 (5 bases). The length of the CDR3 is 13 residues. The germline V gene encodes CDR1 SGHRS and CDR2 YFSETQ. V was clipped by 4 bases and J by 1 base, with 8 bases between them. Here the CDR3 reads CASSLQGNTEAFF. CDR3 in DNA: TGCGCCAGCAGCCTCCAGGGGAACACTGAAGCTTTCTTT.

This clone was detected only a few times. The V gene is TRBV16, the J gene TRBJ1-5; 7 nucleotides align to TRBD1. CDR1 is KGHSY, CDR2 FQNENV, per germline. V lost 2 bases to trimming and J lost 6 bases; unmatched junction nucleotides: 7. CDR3 length: 15 amino acids. The CDR3 spells CASSQGGGAGQPQHF. In nucleotides, the CDR3 is TGTGCCAGCAGCCAAGGAGGGGGCGCGGGTCAGCCCCAGCATTTT.